The present T cell receptor (beta chain) was sequenced within a study of CD8 T cells in ankylosing spondylitis. Broader study findings: What seemed typical of ankylosing spondylitis blood was a TCR beta motif built from eight highly homologous variants. Clones linked with disease were CD8+ and fairly uncommon in the peripheral blood. The study looked at matched synovial fluid samples from ankylosing spondylitis patients. Disease-linked clones were reported to be significantly enriched there.

TCRdb reanalysed the 5' RACE reads using MiXCR and keeps one entry per CDR3 protein. The sample gives more than 250,000 distinct CDR3 sequences, 8% of which show up once; approximately 15% is in the top ten. Germline CDR1 is SGHRS and CDR2 is YFSETQ. The CDR3 is 16 amino acids. After removal of 3 bases from V and 4 bases from J, the junction contained 5 bases not matched to a gene. On this clonotype itself: Its antigen is currently unknown.

The clonotype originates from a male donor with ankylosing spondylitis. Sequencing input: blood, either unsorted or a sorted T cell fraction (not recorded which). The rearrangement joins TRBV5-1 to TRBJ2-5; the match to TRBD2 covers 14 bases. The CDR3 DNA reads as TGCGCCAGCAGCTCCGAGACTAGCGGGAGGGGAGAGACCCAGTACTTC. Translating it yields CASSSETSGRGETQYF.